This TCR beta chain was documented in a study of blood T cells in healthy people across ages. The study, taken as a whole, reports: CMV infection status of these donors was not known.

PBMCs were isolated at a quantity of at least 6 million per sample. About this clonotype: Its antigen remains unknown.

The CDR3 has 15 residues. Germline CDR1 is SGHKS and CDR2 is YYEKEE (reference sequence). V shed 4 bases and J shed 5 bases, with 15 bases lying between them. Then a second PCR, running roughly 7 to 11 cycles, was carried out with a sample-barcoded 5' primer and a J-beta primer mix. All cDNA molecules were each tagged by a template-switch adaptor with 12 random nucleotides. Via MiXCR, TCRdb re-called the 5' RACE reads, giving one row per CDR3 protein. Here the sample spans some 1.5 million distinct CDR3 sequences, roughly 28% being singletons. This receptor was taken from a young woman in good health. The J gene is TRBJ1-4, the V gene TRBV5-5; D remains unclear. Input material: blood. This CDR3 is CASSPDGRPNEKLFF. CDR3 DNA sequence: TGTGCCAGCAGCCCGGACGGACGCCCGAATGAAAAACTGTTTTTT.